Given below is one T cell receptor beta chain in context. Its specificity is unknown. This sample stems from a study of siplizumab effects on memory and regulatory T cells. This CDR3 has 12 residues. V was cut by 6 bases and J by 5 bases, with 8 bases left in between. Germline CDR1 LNHDA, CDR2 SQIVND (reference sequence). Assays examined approximately 99,000 TCR templates per sample. This table comes from immunoSEQ multiplex PCR, and its TCRdb copy is limited to in-frame clones, with some not included. Of 100,000 or so clones in the sample, roughly nine tenths were seen once. Study outcomes and limitations: Siplizumab significantly lowered the alloreactive sequences that could be traced to unstimulated CD4+ memory cells. The mean Treg-derived percentage of mappable alloreactive CD4+ clones was about 63% with siplizumab compared with 25% to 30% in controls.

Sequencing was performed on Tregs sorted from blood. This TCR was recovered from a human donor in good health. The V and J genes are TRBV19 and TRBJ2-1; D is uncertain. The CDR3 coding sequence is TGTGCCAGTAGCGGAACCCACAATGAGCAGTTCTTC. This gives the protein CASSGTHNEQFF.